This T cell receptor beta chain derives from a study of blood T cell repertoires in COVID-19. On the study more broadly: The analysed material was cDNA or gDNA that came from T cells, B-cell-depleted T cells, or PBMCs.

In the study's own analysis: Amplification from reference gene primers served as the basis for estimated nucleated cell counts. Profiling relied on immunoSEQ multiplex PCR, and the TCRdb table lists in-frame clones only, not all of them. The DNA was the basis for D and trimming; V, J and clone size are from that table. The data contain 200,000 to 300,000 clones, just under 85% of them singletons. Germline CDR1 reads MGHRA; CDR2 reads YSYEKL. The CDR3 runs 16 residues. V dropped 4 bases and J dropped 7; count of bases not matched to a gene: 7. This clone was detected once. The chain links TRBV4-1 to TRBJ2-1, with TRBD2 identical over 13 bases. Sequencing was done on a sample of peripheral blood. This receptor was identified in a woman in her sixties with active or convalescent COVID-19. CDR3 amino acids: CASSRPGLAGENEQFF. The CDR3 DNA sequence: TGCGCCAGCAGCCGCCCCGGACTAGCGGGAGAGAATGAGCAGTTCTTC.